This T cell receptor (beta chain) was recorded in a study of T cell repertoires in cytomegalovirus infection. Overall study context: The study used recently identified HLA-C-restricted and well-studied HLA-B-restricted CMV epitopes. Carrying CMV and the relevant HLA type showed in public TCR beta signatures. Study findings and constraints: Ex vivo responses were dominated by HLA-C-restricted CMV-specific TCR beta clonotypes.

This clonotype was detected many times. Its antigen is still unknown. MiXCR was run by TCRdb on the reads, yielding one entry per CDR3 protein. The repertoire has some 350,000 distinct CDR3 sequences, almost 30% of them found once; the top ten carry around 18%. The CDR3 has 15 residues. V was shortened by 6 bases and J by 8 bases, with 19 bases between the two germline ends. Germline-derived CDR1 and CDR2 are MNHNS and SASEGT. The TCR comes from a human donor in good health (CMV status not recorded). Some clones in this sample may be carry-over from other donors' samples. The chain is built from TRBV6-1 and TRBJ1-4; D uncertain. Here the sequenced sample was cultured PBMCs, taken from culture after CMV antigen stimulation. The CDR3 DNA reads TGTGCCAGCAGGTCCCGGAGGGTCCCCGGGGAAAAACTGTTTTTT. Its protein product is CASRSRRVPGEKLFF.